The 15 T cell receptor beta chains below come from one sample, sequenced in a study of blood T cell repertoires in COVID-19. The table came from immunoSEQ multiplex PCR; TCRdb's copy has only in-frame clones and leaves some out. The sample shows 95,000 to 150,000 clones, roughly 78% of them seen only once. The sequenced material came from peripheral blood. The receptors come from a man in his 60s with active or convalescent COVID-19.

This chain connects TRBV28 to TRBJ2-5, with 11 positions matching TRBD2. Germline V lookup: CDR1 MDHEN, CDR2 SYDVKM. The CDR3 covers 15 residues. V was pared by 2 bases and J by 3 bases, with 2 bases of the junction left unmatched. The CDR3 DNA follows: TGTGCCAGCAGTTTACTAGCGGGAGGAAAAGAGACCCAGTACTTC. Translating it yields CASSLLAGGKETQYF.

Remarks on this clone: This may arise from a read error, as a much more abundant clone is one base away. Other nucleotide sequences from this sample produce the same CDR3. This chain links TRBV9 with TRBJ1-1; maybe TRBD1 (5 bases). Trimming shortened V by 2 bases and J by 4 bases, and 9 bases separated the two germline ends. Germline V gives CDR1 SGDLS, CDR2 YYNGEE. There are 13 residues in the CDR3. CDR3 region: CASSVSRGTEAFF. The CDR3 bases are TGTGCCAGCAGCGTTTCTAGGGGCACTGAAGCTTTCTTT.

The chain is built from TRBV18 and TRBJ1-1; 8 bases agree with TRBD1. Unmatched junction bases numbered 4, after V lost 5 bases and J lost 2 bases. The CDR3 loop spans 14 amino acids. Per germline, CDR1 KGHSH and CDR2 LQKENI. CDR3 loop: CASSRQGRNTEAFF. The CDR3 bases are TGTGCCAGCTCAAGACAGGGGCGAAACACTGAAGCTTTCTTT. Full variable domain (remainder filled in from reference TRBV18 and TRBJ1-1): NAGVMQNPRHLVRRRGQEARLRCSPMKGHSHVYWYRQLPEEGLKFMVYLQKENIIDESGMPKERFSAEFPKEGPSILRIQQVVRGDSAAYFCASSRQGRNTEAFFGQGTRLTVV.

This clone was observed a few times. The CDR3 loop reads CASSFESQGANVLTF. The CDR3 DNA is TGCGCCAGCAGCTTCGAAAGCCAAGGGGCCAACGTCCTGACTTTC. This chain uses TRBV5-1 with TRBJ2-6; D unclear. Germline V lookup: CDR1 SGHRS, CDR2 YFSETQ. Trimming left V 2 bases short and J 4 bases short, with 10 bases between. The CDR3 covers 15 residues.

This clone was seen only a few times. The V gene is TRBV6-6, the J gene TRBJ2-7; no reliable D call. V lost 4 bases to trimming and J lost 2 bases, with 9 bases between them. CDR3 size: 13 residues. The V gene's germline CDR1 is MNHNY and CDR2 SVGAGI (reference sequence). CDR3 amino acids: CASSLGPPYEQYF. The DNA for the CDR3 is TGTGCCAGCAGTTTGGGCCCGCCCTACGAGCAGTACTTC.

The rearrangement uses TRBV20-1 and TRBJ2-3; D is unresolved. Germline CDR1 and CDR2: DFQATT and SNEGSKA (reference sequence). This CDR3 spans 9 amino acids. V lost 6 bases to trimming and J lost 4 bases, with 2 bases between them. The CDR3 DNA is TGCAGTGCCTCAGATACGCAGTATTTT. It codes for CSASDTQYF.

V usage is TRBV7-3 and J usage is TRBJ2-1; TRBD2 matches at 11 bases. CDR3 length equals 15 residues. Unmatched junction bases numbered 4, after V lost 5 bases and J lost 4 bases. Per germline, CDR1 SGHTA and CDR2 FQGTGA. The CDR3 here is CASSPGLAVYNEQFF. Here the CDR3 DNA reads TGTGCCAGCAGCCCGGGACTAGCGGTTTACAATGAGCAGTTCTTC. Looking up the rest from reference TRBV7-3 and TRBJ2-1 gives the full variable domain: GAGVSQTPSNKVTEKGKYVELRCDPISGHTALYWYRQSLGQGPEFLIYFQGTGAADDSGLPNDRFFAVRPEGSVSTLKIQRTERGDSAVYLCASSPGLAVYNEQFFGPGTRLTVL.

This clone was counted only a few times. This chain joins TRBV7-2 and TRBJ2-3; D may be TRBD2 (5 bases). The germline V gene encodes CDR1 SGHTA and CDR2 FQGNSA. The CDR3 loop spans 14 amino acids. Deletions cut 5 bases from V and 2 bases from J, with 11 bases between. The CDR3: CASSKNRDTDTQYF. DNA for the CDR3: TGTGCCAGCAGCAAAAACCGGGACACAGATACGCAGTATTTT.

The count of this clone is one. The chain is built from TRBV3-1 (or the pseudogene TRBV3-2) and TRBJ1-1; no firm D call. The CDR3 is 12 residues long. V shed 2 bases and J shed 5 bases, with 6 bases lying between them. CDR1 is LGHDT, CDR2 YNNKEL, per germline (reference sequence). CDR3 protein: CASSQMTTEAFF. The CDR3 DNA follows: TGTGCCAGCAGCCAAATGACAACTGAAGCTTTCTTT.

The chain combines TRBV20-1 with TRBJ1-4; 10 bases map to TRBD1. Germline-derived CDR1 and CDR2 are DFQATT and SNEGSKA (reference sequence). This CDR3 comprises 10 residues. The junction had 1 base not matched to a gene; V was cut back by 5 bases and J by 13 bases. The CDR3 nucleotides read TGCAGTGCTTGGGACAGGGGACTGTTTTTT. Amino acids: CSAWDRGLFF.

The rearrangement joins TRBV10-3 to TRBJ2-5; D is perhaps TRBD2 (6 bases). V was pared by 10 bases and J by 2 bases, with 17 bases between. This CDR3 has 14 residues. Germline V gene data show CDR1 as ENHRY and CDR2 as SYGVKD. The CDR3: CATSPPSVQETQYF. The DNA for the CDR3 is TGTGCCACCTCCCCTCCTAGCGTTCAAGAGACCCAGTACTTC.

The chain carries TRBV19 and TRBJ2-1; TRBD1 aligns across 9 bases. This CDR3 is 15 amino acids long. Trimming removed 5 bases from V and 10 bases from J; junction bases left unmatched: 12. Germline V gene sequence: CDR1 LNHDA, CDR2 SQIVND (reference sequence). CDR3 DNA: TGTGCCAGTAGTGTCCAGGGCGGGACAGGGCGCGAGCAGTTCTTC. Translating it yields CASSVQGGTGREQFF.

The rearrangement joins TRBV12-3 or TRBV12-4 to TRBJ2-5; D may be TRBD1 (6 bases). Trimming took 5 bases from V and 1 from J, leaving 8 bases between them. The length of the CDR3 is 13 residues. CDR3 region: CASSRQVQETQYF. The CDR3 nucleotides are TGTGCCAGCAGTCGACAGGTCCAAGAGACCCAGTACTTC.

The DNA for the CDR3 is TGTGCCAGCAGCCAAGATTGGGGGGGCGCGGGCAATCAGCCCCAGCATTTT. Its protein is CASSQDWGGAGNQPQHF. The genes are TRBV3-1 (or the pseudogene TRBV3-2) and TRBJ1-5, with D possibly being TRBD1 (6 bases). Germline values: CDR1 LGHDT, CDR2 YNNKEL (reference sequence). This CDR3 region has 17 residues. Deletions cut 0 bases from V and 2 bases from J, with 14 bases between.

The rearrangement joins TRBV18 to TRBJ2-2; tentative D call: TRBD2 (6 bases). The CDR3 length is 13 residues. Trimming cost V 4 bases and J 5 bases, with 8 bases left between them. Germline V gene sequence: CDR1 KGHSH, CDR2 LQKENI. CDR3 region: CASSRGTTGELFF. In DNA form, the CDR3 reads TGTGCCAGCTCACGGGGGACTACCGGGGAGCTGTTTTTT.